These T cell receptor beta chains were read from a single sample in a study of CD8+ T cells in alopecia areata. Sequencing used immunoSEQ multiplex PCR; TCRdb keeps in-frame clones, though not all of them. The sample holds fewer than 250,000 clones, roughly 70% seen once. The sample here was CD4+ T cells sorted from blood, taken at week 49, from a patient treated with tofacitinib. The source of these receptors is a human donor with alopecia areata. Each CDR3 is given with its conserved first and last residue. A D gene is named only where the DNA matches it firmly. Clone size is given for some rows only: seen once, a few or many times, or a class if the clone is expanded.

abundance	j_gene	d_gene	v_gene	CDR3aa	CDR3nt
few	TRBJ2-3	.	TRBV7-3	CASSRRPSTDTQYF	TGTGCCAGCAGCCGAAGGCCTAGCACAGATACGCAGTATTTT
.	TRBJ1-2	TRBD1	TRBV7-2	CASSSTTGTALLSGGYTF	TGTGCCAGCAGCTCCACTACCGGGACAGCCTTACTTAGTGGTGGCTACACCTTC
.	TRBJ2-3	TRBD2	TRBV7-9	CASSSTSGTDTQYF	TGTGCCAGCAGCTCGACTAGCGGCACAGATACGCAGTATTTT
.	TRBJ1-2	.	TRBV29-1	CSVAPGSYGYTF	TGCAGCGTTGCCCCCGGGAGCTATGGCTACACCTTC
.	TRBJ1-5	TRBD1	TRBV29-1	CSVSQGGQPQHF	TGCAGCGTTAGCCAGGGGGGTCAGCCCCAGCATTTT
.	TRBJ2-1	TRBD2	TRBV4-3	CASSPGGQGEQFF	TGCGCCAGCAGCCCGGGGGGGCAGGGCGAGCAGTTCTTC
once	TRBJ1-2	.	TRBV30	CAGSERFVGYTF	TGTGCCGGCAGTGAGAGGTTTGTTGGCTACACCTTC
.	TRBJ1-2	.	TRBV5-1	CASSLEAQGSGYTF	TGCGCCAGCAGCTTGGAGGCCCAGGGGAGTGGCTACACCTTC
.	TRBJ2-2	.	TRBV29-1	CSADLMNTGELFF	TGCAGCGCCGACCTCATGAACACCGGGGAGCTGTTTTTT
.	TRBJ1-2	.	TRBV30	CAWSVIGGGGYTF	TGTGCCTGGAGTGTAATAGGTGGAGGGGGCTACACCTTC
.	TRBJ2-7	.	TRBV6-5	CASSYPGSREQYF	TGTGCCAGCAGTTACCCGGGGTCGCGAGAGCAGTACTTC
.	TRBJ1-1	TRBD1	TRBV30	CACDRGLREAFF	TGTGCCTGCGACAGGGGCCTTCGAGAAGCTTTCTTT
.	TRBJ1-2	.	TRBV29-1	CSVDGYGYTF	TGCAGCGTTGACGGTTACGGCTACACCTTC
.	TRBJ2-7	TRBD2	TRBV4-3	CASSQYLAGDYEQYF	TGCGCCAGCAGCCAGTATCTAGCGGGGGACTACGAGCAGTACTTC
.	TRBJ2-4	.	TRBV29-1	CSVDSGAKNIQYF	TGCAGCGTTGATTCGGGAGCCAAAAACATTCAGTACTTC
.	TRBJ1-3	TRBD1	TRBV30	CAWTRDRGNTIYF	TGTGCCTGGACCCGGGACAGAGGCAACACCATATATTTT
few	TRBJ2-3	TRBD2	TRBV4-2	CASSHGLVGTDTQYF	TGTGCCAGCAGCCATGGACTAGTCGGCACAGATACGCAGTATTTT
once	TRBJ2-1	.	TRBV7-8	CASSPLSRGIGNEQFF	TGTGCCAGCAGCCCCCTTTCGCGGGGCATTGGAAATGAGCAGTTCTTC
once	TRBJ1-5	.	TRBV2	CATANREGHQPQHF	TGTGCCACCGCGAACCGCGAAGGGCATCAGCCCCAGCATTTT
.	TRBJ2-3	.	TRBV4-3	CASSQDAAGDTQYF	TGCGCCAGCAGCCAAGATGCAGCAGGAGATACGCAGTATTTT
.	TRBJ2-7	.	TRBV7-2	CASSSQGRLSYEQYF	TGTGCCAGCAGCTCCCAGGGACGGTTATCCTACGAGCAGTACTTC
.	TRBJ2-5	.	TRBV30	CAWSKGTATQYF	TGTGCCTGGAGTAAGGGGACGGCGACCCAGTACTTC
.	TRBJ2-1	.	TRBV11-2	CASSGNSNEQFF	TGTGCCAGCAGCGGAAACAGCAATGAGCAGTTCTTC
.	TRBJ1-1	.	TRBV5-6	CASSWGDNTEAFF	TGTGCCAGCAGCTGGGGGGACAACACTGAAGCTTTCTTT
.	TRBJ2-7	.	TRBV5-6	CASSTHPGLRLLYEQYF	TGTGCCAGCAGCACGCACCCGGGACTTCGATTACTCTACGAGCAGTACTTC
.	TRBJ2-7	.	TRBV6-1	CASSEPGHATYEQYF	TGTGCCAGCAGTGAACCGGGACACGCGACCTACGAGCAGTACTTC
.	TRBJ2-7	.	TRBV5-1	CATPGDRGPYEQYF	TGCGCCACCCCGGGGGACCGGGGTCCTTACGAGCAGTACTTC
.	TRBJ2-2	.	TRBV29-1	CSVVSGPQPNTGELFF	TGCAGCGTTGTTTCAGGACCTCAGCCGAACACCGGGGAGCTGTTTTTT
.	TRBJ1-2	.	TRBV6-1	CASSEKRRETGYTF	TGTGCCAGCAGTGAAAAACGGAGAGAGACTGGCTACACCTTC
.	TRBJ1-2	.	TRBV10-1	CASSDYSYGYTF	TGCGCCAGCAGTGACTATAGCTATGGCTACACCTTC
.	TRBJ1-3	.	TRBV11-2	CASSRTKDTIYF	TGTGCCAGCAGCCGCACTAAGGACACCATATATTTT
.	TRBJ2-7	.	TRBV29-1	CSVRGTHYEQYF	TGCAGCGTCAGGGGAACCCATTACGAGCAGTACTTC
many	TRBJ2-2	TRBD2	TRBV7-2	CASSTSGGTGELFF	TGTGCCAGCAGCACTAGCGGGGGGACCGGGGAGCTGTTTTTT
.	TRBJ1-6	.	TRBV14	CASSQLDNSPLHF	TGTGCCAGCAGCCAGTTGGATAATTCACCCCTCCACTTT
few	TRBJ2-6	TRBD1	TRBV29-1	CSVEDRVKGSGANVLTF	TGCAGCGTTGAGGACAGGGTTAAAGGCTCTGGGGCCAACGTCCTGACTTTC
.	TRBJ1-6	.	TRBV5-6	CASKGGAYNSPLHF	TGTGCCAGCAAGGGGGGCGCGTATAATTCACCCCTCCACTTT
.	TRBJ2-1	TRBD2	TRBV10-3	CAIRTSDRNEQFF	TGTGCCATCCGGACTAGCGATAGAAATGAGCAGTTCTTC
.	TRBJ2-5	.	TRBV6-5	CASKALDQETQYF	TGTGCAAGCAAGGCCCTGGATCAAGAGACCCAGTACTTC
.	TRBJ1-2	.	TRBV29-1	CSVEQDGYTF	TGCAGCGTTGAACAGGATGGCTACACCTTC
few	TRBJ1-2	.	TRBV11-2	CASSGHRDTKKPSYGYTF	TGTGCCAGCAGCGGCCACCGGGACACTAAAAAACCTAGCTATGGCTACACCTTC